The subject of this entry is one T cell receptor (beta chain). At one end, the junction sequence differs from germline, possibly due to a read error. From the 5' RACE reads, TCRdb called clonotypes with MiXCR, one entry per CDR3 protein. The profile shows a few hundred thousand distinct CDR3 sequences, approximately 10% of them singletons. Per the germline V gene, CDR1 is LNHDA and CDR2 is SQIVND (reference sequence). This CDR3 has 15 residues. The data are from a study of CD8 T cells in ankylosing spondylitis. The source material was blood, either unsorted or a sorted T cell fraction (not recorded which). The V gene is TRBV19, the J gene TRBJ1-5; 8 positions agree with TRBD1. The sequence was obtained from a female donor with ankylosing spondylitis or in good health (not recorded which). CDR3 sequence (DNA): TGTGCCAGTGGGACAGGCTGGGACCCGAATCAGCGCCAGCATTTT. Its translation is CASGTGWDPNQRQHF. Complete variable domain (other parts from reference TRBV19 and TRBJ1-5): DGGITQSPKYLFRKEGQNVTLSCEQNLNHDAMYWYRQDPGQGLRLIYYSQIVNDFQKGDIAEGYSVSREKKESFPLTVTSAQKNPTAFYLCASGTGWDPNQRQHFGDGTRLSIL.